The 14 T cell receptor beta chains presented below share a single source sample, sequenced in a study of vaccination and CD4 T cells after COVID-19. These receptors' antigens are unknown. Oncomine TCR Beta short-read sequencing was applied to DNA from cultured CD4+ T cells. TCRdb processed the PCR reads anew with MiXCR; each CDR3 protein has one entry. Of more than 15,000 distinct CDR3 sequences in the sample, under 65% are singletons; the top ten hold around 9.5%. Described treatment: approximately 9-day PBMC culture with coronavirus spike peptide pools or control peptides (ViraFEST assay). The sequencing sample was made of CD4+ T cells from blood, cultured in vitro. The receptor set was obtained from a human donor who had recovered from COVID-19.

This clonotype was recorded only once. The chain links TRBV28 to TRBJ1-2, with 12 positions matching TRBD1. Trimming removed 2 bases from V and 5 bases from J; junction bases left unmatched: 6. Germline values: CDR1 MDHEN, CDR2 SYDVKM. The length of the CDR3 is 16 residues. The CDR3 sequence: CASSLGDRGPRYGYTF. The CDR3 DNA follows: TGTGCCAGCAGTTTAGGGGACAGGGGGCCTCGATATGGCTACACCTTC.

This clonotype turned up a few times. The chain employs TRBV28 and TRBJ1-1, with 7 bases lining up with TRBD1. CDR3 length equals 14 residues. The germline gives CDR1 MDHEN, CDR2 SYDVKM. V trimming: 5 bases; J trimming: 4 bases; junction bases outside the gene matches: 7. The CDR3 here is CASSPLGQSTEAFF. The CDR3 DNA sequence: TGTGCCAGCAGTCCGCTGGGACAGTCCACTGAAGCTTTCTTT.

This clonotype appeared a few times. The CDR3 region is CATSDWRPTGELFF. For the CDR3, the DNA is TGTGCCACCAGTGATTGGCGCCCCACCGGGGAGCTGTTTTTT. J is TRBJ2-2 and V is TRBV24-1; D remains ambiguous. This CDR3 region has 14 residues. V lost 2 bases to trimming and J lost 4 bases, with 7 bases between them. Per germline, CDR1 KGHDR and CDR2 SFDVKD.

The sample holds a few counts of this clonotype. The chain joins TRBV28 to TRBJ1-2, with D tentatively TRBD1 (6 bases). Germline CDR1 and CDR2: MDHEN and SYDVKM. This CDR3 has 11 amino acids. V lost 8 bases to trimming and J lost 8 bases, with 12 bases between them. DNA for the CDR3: TGTGCCAGCGAGGGGGGAAGGGGCTACACCTTC. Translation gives CASEGGRGYTF.

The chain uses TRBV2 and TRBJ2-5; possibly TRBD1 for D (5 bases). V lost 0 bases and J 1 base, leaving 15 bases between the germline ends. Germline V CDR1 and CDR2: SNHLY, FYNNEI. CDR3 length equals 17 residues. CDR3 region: CASSEALRWGGQETQYF. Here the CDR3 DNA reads TGTGCCAGCAGTGAAGCACTGAGGTGGGGCGGCCAAGAGACCCAGTACTTC.

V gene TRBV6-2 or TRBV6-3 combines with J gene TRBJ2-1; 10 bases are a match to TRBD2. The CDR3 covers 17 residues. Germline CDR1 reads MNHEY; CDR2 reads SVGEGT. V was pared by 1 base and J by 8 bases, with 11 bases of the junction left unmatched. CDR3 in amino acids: CASSYWVGASGSYEQFF. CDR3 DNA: TGTGCCAGCAGTTACTGGGTCGGGGCTAGCGGGAGTTATGAGCAGTTCTTC.

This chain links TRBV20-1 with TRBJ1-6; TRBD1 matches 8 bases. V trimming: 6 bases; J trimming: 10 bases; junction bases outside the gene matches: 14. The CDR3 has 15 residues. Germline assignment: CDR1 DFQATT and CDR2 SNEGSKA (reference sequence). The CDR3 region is CSARTLTGERSPLHF. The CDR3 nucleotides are TGCAGTGCGCGTACTTTGACAGGGGAACGGTCACCCCTCCACTTT.

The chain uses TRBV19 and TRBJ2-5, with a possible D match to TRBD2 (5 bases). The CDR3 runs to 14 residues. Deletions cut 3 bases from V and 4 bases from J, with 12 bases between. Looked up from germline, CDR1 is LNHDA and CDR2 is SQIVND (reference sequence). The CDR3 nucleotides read TGTGCCAGTAGTATTTTGGAAGGAGGAGAGACCCAGTACTTC. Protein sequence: CASSILEGGETQYF.

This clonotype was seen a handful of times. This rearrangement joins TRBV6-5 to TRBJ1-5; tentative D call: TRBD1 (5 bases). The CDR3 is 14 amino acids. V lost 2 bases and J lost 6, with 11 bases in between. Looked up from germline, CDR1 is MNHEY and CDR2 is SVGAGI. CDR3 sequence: CASSYGDSIQPQHF. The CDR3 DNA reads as TGTGCCAGCAGTTACGGAGACAGTATTCAGCCCCAGCATTTT.

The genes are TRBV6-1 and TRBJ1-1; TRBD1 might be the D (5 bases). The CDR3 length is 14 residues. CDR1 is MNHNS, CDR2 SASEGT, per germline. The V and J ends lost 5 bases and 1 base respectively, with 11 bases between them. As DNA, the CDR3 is TGTGCCAGCAGTAGAGGGACGGCGAACACTGAAGCTTTCTTT. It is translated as CASSRGTANTEAFF.

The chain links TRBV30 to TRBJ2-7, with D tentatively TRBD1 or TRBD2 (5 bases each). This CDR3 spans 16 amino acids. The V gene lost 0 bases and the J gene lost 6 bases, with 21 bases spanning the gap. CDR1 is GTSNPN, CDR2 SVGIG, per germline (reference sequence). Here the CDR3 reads CAWSVFRDGLRGEQYF. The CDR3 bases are TGTGCCTGGAGTGTATTTCGGGACGGCCTGAGGGGCGAGCAGTACTTC.

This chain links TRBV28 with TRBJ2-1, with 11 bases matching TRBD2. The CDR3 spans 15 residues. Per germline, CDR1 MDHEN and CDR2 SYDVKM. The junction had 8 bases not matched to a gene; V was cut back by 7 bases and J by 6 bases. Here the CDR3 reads CASIPGTSGSNEQFF. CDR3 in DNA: TGTGCCAGCATCCCCGGGACTAGCGGTTCCAATGAGCAGTTCTTC.

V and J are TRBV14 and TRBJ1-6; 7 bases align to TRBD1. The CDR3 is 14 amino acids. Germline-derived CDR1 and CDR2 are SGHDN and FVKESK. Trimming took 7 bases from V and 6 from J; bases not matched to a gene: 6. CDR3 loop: CASTTGQTNSPLHF. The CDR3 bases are TGTGCCAGCACCACGGGACAGACTAATTCACCCCTCCACTTT. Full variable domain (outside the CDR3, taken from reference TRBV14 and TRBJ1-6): EAGVTQFPSHSVIEKGQTVTLRCDPISGHDNLYWYRRVMGKEIKFLLHFVKESKQDESGMPNNRFLAERTGGTYSTLKVQPAELEDSGVYFCASTTGQTNSPLHFGNGTRLTVT.

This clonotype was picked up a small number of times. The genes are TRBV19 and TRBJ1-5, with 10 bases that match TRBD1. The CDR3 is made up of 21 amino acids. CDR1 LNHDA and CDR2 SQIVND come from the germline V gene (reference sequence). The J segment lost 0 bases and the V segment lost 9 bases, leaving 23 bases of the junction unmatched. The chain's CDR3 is CASATLGGPGQGTYSNQPQHF. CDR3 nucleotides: TGTGCCAGCGCCACATTGGGGGGACCGGGACAGGGGACCTATAGCAATCAGCCCCAGCATTTT.